Shown below are 7 T cell receptor beta chains from a single sample sequenced in a study of radiotherapy plus CTLA-4 blockade in lung cancer. This table comes from immunoSEQ multiplex PCR, and its TCRdb copy is limited to in-frame clones, with some not included. The sample has 95,000 to 150,000 clones, 85% to 90% seen once. The specimen comprised peripheral blood, sampled from a patient treated with radiotherapy plus ipilimumab. The receptors shown here come from a human donor with non-small cell lung cancer that progressed on radiotherapy plus ipilimumab.

The CDR3 sequence is CASSPDGILNYGYTF. CDR3 bases: TGTGCCAGCAGTCCGGACGGAATACTTAACTATGGCTACACCTTC. The V gene is TRBV9, the J gene TRBJ1-2; D is ambiguous. The CDR3 sequence is 15 residues long. The V gene's germline CDR1 is SGDLS and CDR2 YYNGEE. The V end lost 5 bases, the J end lost 1 base, and 15 bases lay between the germline ends.

Comment on this clone: The sample carries other DNA sequences with the same CDR3. The chain employs TRBV7-6 and TRBJ1-3, with no clear D. The CDR3 covers 14 residues. V was pared by 5 bases and J by 7 bases, with 15 bases between. Germline assignment: CDR1 SGHVS and CDR2 FNYEAQ. The CDR3 sequence: CASSLGLPGNTIYF. The CDR3 nucleotides read TGTGCCAGCAGCCTGGGCCTCCCGGGGAACACCATATATTTT. Variable domain in full (rest from reference TRBV7-6 and TRBJ1-3): GAGVSQSPRYKVTKRGQDVALRCDPISGHVSLYWYRQALGQGPEFLTYFNYEAQQDKSGLPNDRFSAERPEGSISTLTIQRTEQRDSAMYRCASSLGLPGNTIYFGEGSWLTVV.

The rearrangement links TRBV19 to TRBJ2-7, with 7 nucleotides matching TRBD1. CDR1 is LNHDA and CDR2 is SQIVND in the germline V gene (reference sequence). The CDR3 length is 17 residues. The junction had 21 bases not matched to a gene; V was cut back by 7 bases and J by 6 bases. The CDR3 coding sequence is TGTGCCAGTACCCCCAACCTATTGACAGGGCCATCTGCCGAGCAGTACTTC. It specifies CASTPNLLTGPSAEQYF.

This clone appeared a single time. The J gene is TRBJ2-7, the V gene TRBV5-1, with D perhaps matching TRBD1 (5 bases). The CDR3 is 13 residues long. V lost 5 bases to trimming and J lost 2 bases, with 11 bases between them. Looked up from germline, CDR1 is SGHRS and CDR2 is YFSETQ. The CDR3 DNA is TGCGCCAGCAGACCCACAGGTACCTACGAGCAGTACTTC. This sequence encodes CASRPTGTYEQYF.

V gene TRBV11-2 combines with J gene TRBJ2-5, with 10 nucleotides matching TRBD2. The CDR3 contains 18 residues. Germline V gives CDR1 SGHAT, CDR2 FQNNGV. Unmatched junction bases numbered 14, after V lost 3 bases and J lost 4 bases. CDR3 sequence (DNA): TGTGCCAGCAGCTTTATCGCAGCGGGAGGGGGGGGGCGAGAGACCCAGTACTTC. Translating gives CASSFIAAGGGGRETQYF.

This clone occurred a few times. This rearrangement joins TRBV19 to TRBJ1-1, with a weak D call TRBD1 (5 bases). V was trimmed by 0 bases and J by 2 bases, leaving 10 bases between them. The CDR3 totals 15 residues. CDR1 and CDR2 from the germline V gene are LNHDA and SQIVND (reference sequence). Written as DNA, the CDR3 is TGTGCCAGTAGTATAGATGGGGGGGGAAACACTGAAGCTTTCTTT. As protein: CASSIDGGGNTEAFF.

The rearrangement joins TRBV5-5 to TRBJ2-2; TRBD1 matches 7 bases. The trim removed 5 bases at V and 4 bases at J, leaving 8 bases unmatched. CDR3 size: 15 residues. CDR1 and CDR2 from the germline V gene are SGHKS and YYEKEE (reference sequence). CDR3 in amino acids: CASRTGQASTGELFF. CDR3 DNA sequence: TGTGCCAGCAGAACAGGACAGGCTAGCACCGGGGAGCTGTTTTTT.